These 21 T cell receptor beta chains originate from one sample sequenced in a study of CD8 T cells in Susac syndrome. Roughly 0.45 to 1 ug RNA was reverse transcribed with random hexamers. TCRdb reprocessed the immunoSEQ multiplex PCR reads via MiXCR and lists one record per CDR3 protein. This table has around 46,000 distinct CDR3 sequences, 80% to 95% appearing once. The sample comprised CD8+ T cells from PBMCs. These TCRs come from a human donor in good health.

The chain uses TRBV13 and TRBJ1-4, with no clear D. This CDR3 has 14 residues. CDR1 is PRHDT and CDR2 is FYEKMQ in the germline V gene (reference sequence). The germline V and J ends were trimmed by 3 bases and 0 bases, with 5 bases remaining between them. CDR3 region: CASSFYATNEKLFF. The CDR3 nucleotides are TGTGCCAGCAGCTTTTATGCAACTAATGAAAAACTGTTTTTT.

The chain recombines TRBV3-1 with TRBJ1-2, with 8 bases identical to TRBD1. The CDR3 extends over 14 amino acids. V shed 4 bases and J 6 bases; nucleotides not matched to a gene: 7. CDR1 LGHDT and CDR2 YNNKEL come from the germline V gene (reference sequence). CDR3 in amino acids: CASSRRTGIDGYTF. For the CDR3, the DNA is TGTGCCAGCAGCCGAAGGACAGGGATCGATGGCTACACCTTC.

The genes are TRBV13 and TRBJ2-7; D remains ambiguous. V shed 0 bases and J shed 1 base, with 4 bases lying between them. The CDR3 sequence is 13 residues long. Germline-derived CDR1 and CDR2 are PRHDT and FYEKMQ (reference sequence). The CDR3 loop is CASSLGLSYEQYF. The CDR3 coding sequence is TGTGCCAGCAGCTTAGGGCTTTCCTACGAGCAGTACTTC.

The table lists this clonotype with a few counts. The chain uses TRBV4-3 and TRBJ2-7; D gene unclear. The CDR3 is 14 residues long. Deletions cut 1 base from V and 0 bases from J, with 7 bases between. Germline CDR1 reads LGHNA; CDR2 reads YSLEER. The CDR3 nucleotides read TGCGCCAGCAGCCAAGGAGACTCCTCCTACGAGCAGTACTTC. Its translation is CASSQGDSSYEQYF.

The chain is built from TRBV11-3 and TRBJ2-1, with unresolved D. The CDR3 spans 13 residues. Looked up from germline, CDR1 is SGHNT and CDR2 is YENEEA. V dropped 5 bases and J dropped 3 bases, with 8 bases sitting between them. The CDR3 DNA is TGTGCCAGCAGCCCTGACAACTACAATGAGCAGTTCTTC. Protein product: CASSPDNYNEQFF.

The J gene is TRBJ2-7, the V gene TRBV27; D gene uncertain. This CDR3 spans 15 amino acids. V shed 3 bases and J shed 0 bases, with 12 bases lying between them. Germline CDR1 MNHEY, CDR2 SMNVEV (reference sequence). CDR3 nucleotides: TGTGCCAGCAGTTTGATAGCAGGCTACTCCTACGAGCAGTACTTC. It codes for CASSLIAGYSYEQYF.

The chain joins TRBV7-9 to TRBJ2-7; the D gene is possibly TRBD1 (5 bases). Trimming cost V 4 bases and J 1 base, with 11 bases left between them. The CDR3 sequence is 14 residues long. Germline CDR1 reads SEHNR; CDR2 reads FQNEAQ (reference sequence). DNA for the CDR3: TGTGCCAGCAGCTCACTCGACAGATCCTACGAGCAGTACTTC. Protein product: CASSSLDRSYEQYF.

This chain connects TRBV10-3 to TRBJ2-7; 7 nucleotides align to TRBD1. CDR1 is ENHRY, CDR2 SYGVKD, per germline. The CDR3 sequence is 15 residues long. J lost 3 bases, V lost 3 bases, and 8 bases had no gene match. In nucleotides, the CDR3 is TGTGCCATCAGTGAATTGGGAGCAGGGGGCTACGAGCAGTACTTC. Translating it yields CAISELGAGGYEQYF.

This chain uses TRBV29-1 with TRBJ2-1, with D possibly matching TRBD2 (6 bases). This CDR3 comprises 15 residues. V was pared by 0 bases and J by 4 bases, with 13 bases between. Germline CDR1 is SQVTM and CDR2 is ANQGSEA. The CDR3 sequence: CSVEDPSRGYNEQFF. The CDR3 bases are TGCAGCGTTGAAGATCCTTCGCGGGGTTACAATGAGCAGTTCTTC.

This clonotype was picked up one time. The rearrangement links TRBV6-1 to TRBJ2-7; tentatively, D is TRBD1 or TRBD2 (6 bases each). Trimming took 3 bases from V and 1 from J, leaving 19 bases between them. The CDR3 is 17 residues long. The germline V gene encodes CDR1 MNHNS and CDR2 SASEGT. CDR3 sequence reads: CASSDRRGHNLSYEQYF. The CDR3 DNA reads TGTGCCAGCAGTGACCGGAGGGGACACAACCTTTCCTACGAGCAGTACTTC.

DNA for the CDR3: TGCAGCGTCAAACCCCGGGACAGGGGCACCTACGAGCAGTACTTC. It encodes CSVKPRDRGTYEQYF. V usage is TRBV29-1 and J usage is TRBJ2-7; TRBD1 agrees at 10 bases. The CDR3 length is 15 residues. V was pared by 6 bases and J by 2 bases, with 10 bases of the junction left unmatched. From germline, CDR1 is SQVTM and CDR2 ANQGSEA.

The chain couples TRBV20-1 to TRBJ2-2; D gene unclear. The CDR3 spans 16 residues. Trimming cost V 3 bases and J 0 bases, with 14 bases left between them. The germline V gene encodes CDR1 DFQATT and CDR2 SNEGSKA (reference sequence). CDR3 in DNA: TGCAGTGCTAGGGATCCCGGGTACTCGAACACCGGGGAGCTGTTTTTT. It codes for CSARDPGYSNTGELFF.

The rearrangement links TRBV15 to TRBJ2-7; D is ambiguous. V was trimmed by 1 base and J by 5 bases, leaving 15 bases between them. The CDR3 extends over 15 amino acids. Germline values: CDR1 LNHNV, CDR2 YYDKDF (reference sequence). This chain's CDR3 is CATSRVGPAPDEQYF. For the CDR3, the DNA is TGTGCCACCAGCAGAGTCGGTCCCGCGCCGGACGAGCAGTACTTC.

The genes are TRBV19 and TRBJ2-1, with D perhaps matching TRBD1 or TRBD2 (5 bases each). V was trimmed by 3 bases and J by 6 bases, leaving 18 bases between them. Germline lookup yields CDR1 LNHDA and CDR2 SQIVND (reference sequence). The CDR3 loop spans 16 amino acids. CDR3 DNA sequence: TGTGCCAGTAGTATCCGAGGGCCGGGACGGCGCAATGAGCAGTTCTTC. This translates into CASSIRGPGRRNEQFF.

The chain couples TRBV12-3 or TRBV12-4 to TRBJ1-1; tentative D call: TRBD1 (6 bases). The CDR3 sequence is 15 residues long. The germline V and J ends were trimmed by 6 bases and 2 bases, with 16 bases remaining between them. CDR3: CASSTGSSFNTEAFF. For the CDR3, the DNA is TGTGCCAGCAGCACAGGGTCCTCTTTCAACACTGAAGCTTTCTTT.

The rearrangement uses TRBV3-1 and TRBJ2-1; 11 bases fit TRBD2. Germline V lookup: CDR1 LGHDT, CDR2 YNNKEL (reference sequence). The trim removed 0 bases at V and 4 bases at J, leaving 14 bases unmatched. CDR3 length: 20 amino acids. CDR3 nucleotide sequence: TGTGCCAGCAGCCAAGATCGCGTCAAACCGGGACTAGCGGTTTACAATGAGCAGTTCTTC. Its translation: CASSQDRVKPGLAVYNEQFF.

This clonotype appeared a few times. The chain uses TRBV27 and TRBJ1-1; the D gene is possibly TRBD1 (5 bases). Trimming cost V 5 bases and J 0 bases, with 10 bases left between them. CDR3 size: 14 residues. Germline V gene lookup returns CDR1 MNHEY and CDR2 SMNVEV (reference sequence). The DNA of the CDR3 is TGTGCCAGCAGTGCCGGGACCTTGAACACTGAAGCTTTCTTT. Its protein product is CASSAGTLNTEAFF.

The chain has TRBV12-3 or TRBV12-4 and TRBJ2-7; 10 nucleotides line up with TRBD1. The CDR3 consists of 16 residues. The ends lost 0 bases at V and 3 bases at J; junction bases unmatched: 5. The CDR3 nucleotides read TGTGCCAGCAGTTTAGCCGCGGGACAGGGGAACTACGAGCAGTACTTC. Translating gives CASSLAAGQGNYEQYF.

Notes on this clonotype: The junction does not match germline at one end; this may be a read error. The CDR3 DNA reads TGTGCCAGCAGCGAAGATGGACAGGGCGAGAACACTGAAGCTTTCTTT. Protein product: CASSEDGQGENTEAFF. The chain joins TRBV3-1 to TRBJ1-1; 8 bases match TRBD1. Germline CDR1 and CDR2: LGHDT and YNNKEL (reference sequence). This CDR3 is built from 16 residues.

As concerns this clonotype: Mismatch with germline at one junction end may stem from a read error. V gene TRBV10-3 combines with J gene TRBJ2-3; D call uncertain. CDR1 and CDR2 from the germline V gene are ENHRY and SYGVKD. The CDR3 has 13 amino acids. In nucleotides, the CDR3 is TGTGCCCTCAGAGACCCTCAAGCGAATACGCAGTATTTT. It yields the protein CALRDPQANTQYF.

This clonotype was observed once. The chain employs TRBV5-6 and TRBJ2-7; D possibly matches TRBD1 or TRBD2 (5 bases each). The V gene's germline CDR1 is SGHDT and CDR2 YYEEEE. V lost 0 bases and J 0 bases, leaving 13 bases between the germline ends. This CDR3 comprises 16 residues. The CDR3 region has the DNA TGTGCCAGCAGCTTGGTTCCGGGGCAGGTCTCCTACGAGCAGTACTTC. Amino acids: CASSLVPGQVSYEQYF.